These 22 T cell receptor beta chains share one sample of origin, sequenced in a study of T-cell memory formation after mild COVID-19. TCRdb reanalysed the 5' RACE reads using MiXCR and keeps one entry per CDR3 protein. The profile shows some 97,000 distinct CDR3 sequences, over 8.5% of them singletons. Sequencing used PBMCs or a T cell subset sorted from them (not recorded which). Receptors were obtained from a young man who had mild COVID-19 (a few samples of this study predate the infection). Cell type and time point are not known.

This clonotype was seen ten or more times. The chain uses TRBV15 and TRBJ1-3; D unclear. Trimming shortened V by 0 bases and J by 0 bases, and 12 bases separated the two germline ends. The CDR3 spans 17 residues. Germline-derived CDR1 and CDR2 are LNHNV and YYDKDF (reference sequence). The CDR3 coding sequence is TGTGCCACCAGCAGAGAAATGGTATCTAACTCTGGAAACACCATATATTTT. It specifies CATSREMVSNSGNTIYF. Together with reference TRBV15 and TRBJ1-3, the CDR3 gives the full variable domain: DAMVIQNPRYQVTQFGKPVTLSCSQTLNHNVMYWYQQKSSQAPKLLFHYYDKDFNNEADTPDNFQSRRPNTSFCFLDIRSPGLGDTAMYLCATSREMVSNSGNTIYFGEGSWLTVV.

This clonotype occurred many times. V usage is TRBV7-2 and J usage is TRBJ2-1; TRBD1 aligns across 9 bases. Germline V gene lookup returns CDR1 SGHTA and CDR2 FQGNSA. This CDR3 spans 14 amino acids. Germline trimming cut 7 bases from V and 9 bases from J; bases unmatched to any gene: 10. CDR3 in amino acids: CASTLTGGGTEQFF. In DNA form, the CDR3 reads TGTGCCAGCACCCTCACAGGGGGCGGAACTGAGCAGTTCTTC.

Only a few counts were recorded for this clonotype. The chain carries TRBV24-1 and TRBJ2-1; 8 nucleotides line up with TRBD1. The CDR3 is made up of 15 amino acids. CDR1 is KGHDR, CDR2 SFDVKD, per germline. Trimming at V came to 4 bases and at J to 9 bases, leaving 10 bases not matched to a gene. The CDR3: CATSEYGQGNAEQFF. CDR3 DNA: TGTGCCACCAGTGAGTACGGACAGGGAAACGCTGAGCAGTTCTTC.

The CDR3 reads CSARPTAWMAGSGYEQYF. The CDR3 DNA reads as TGCAGTGCTAGACCTACCGCCTGGATGGCGGGGAGCGGCTACGAGCAGTACTTC. The chain joins TRBV20-1 to TRBJ2-7; D perhaps matches TRBD2 (6 bases). The CDR3 covers 18 residues. V gave up 2 bases and J gave up 3 bases, with 26 bases separating them. CDR1 DFQATT and CDR2 SNEGSKA come from the germline V gene (reference sequence).

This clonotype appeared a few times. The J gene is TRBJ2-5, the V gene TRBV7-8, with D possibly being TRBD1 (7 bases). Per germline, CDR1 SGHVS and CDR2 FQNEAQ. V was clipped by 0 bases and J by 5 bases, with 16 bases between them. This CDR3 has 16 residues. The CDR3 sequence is CASSLAQGGPWETQYF. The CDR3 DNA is TGTGCCAGCAGCTTAGCGCAGGGGGGCCCGTGGGAGACCCAGTACTTC.

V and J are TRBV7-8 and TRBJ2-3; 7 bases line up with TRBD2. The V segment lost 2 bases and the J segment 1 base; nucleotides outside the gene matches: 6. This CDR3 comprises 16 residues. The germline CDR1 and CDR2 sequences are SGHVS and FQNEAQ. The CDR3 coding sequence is TGTGCCAGCAGCTTACCGGGGGGAACGGGCACAGATACGCAGTATTTT. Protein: CASSLPGGTGTDTQYF.

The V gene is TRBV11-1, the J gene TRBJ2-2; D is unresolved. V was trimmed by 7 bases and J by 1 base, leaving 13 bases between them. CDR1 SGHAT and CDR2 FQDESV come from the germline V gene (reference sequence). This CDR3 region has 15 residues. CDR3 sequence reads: CASTSRGENTGELFF. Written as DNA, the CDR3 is TGTGCCAGCACCTCTAGAGGAGAGAACACCGGGGAGCTGTTTTTT.

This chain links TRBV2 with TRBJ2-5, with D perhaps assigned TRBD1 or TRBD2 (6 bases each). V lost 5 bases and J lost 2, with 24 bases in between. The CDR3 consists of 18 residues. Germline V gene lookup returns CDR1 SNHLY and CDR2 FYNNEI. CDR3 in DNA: TGTGCCAGCAGTACTACCCTTCAGGGGCGGGGTATTCAAGAGACCCAGTACTTC. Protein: CASSTTLQGRGIQETQYF.

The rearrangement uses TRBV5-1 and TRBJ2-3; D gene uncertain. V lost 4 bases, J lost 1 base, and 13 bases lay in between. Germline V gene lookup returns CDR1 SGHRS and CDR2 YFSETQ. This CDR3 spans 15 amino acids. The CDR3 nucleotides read TGCGCCAGCAGCACCATAGAGACGGGCACAGATACGCAGTATTTT. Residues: CASSTIETGTDTQYF.

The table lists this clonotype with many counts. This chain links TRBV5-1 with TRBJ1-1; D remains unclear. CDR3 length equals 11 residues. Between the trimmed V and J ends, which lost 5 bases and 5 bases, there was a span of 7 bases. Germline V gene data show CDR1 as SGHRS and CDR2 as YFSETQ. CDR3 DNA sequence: TGCGCCAGCAGGCTAGCTACTGAAGCTTTCTTT. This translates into CASRLATEAFF.

CDR3 DNA: TGTGCCAGCAGCCAGGGGGTGGACGGGGAGCTGTTTTTT. Translated, it gives CASSQGVDGELFF. V is TRBV12-3 or TRBV12-4 and J is TRBJ2-2; TRBD1 agrees at 7 bases. The V segment lost 6 bases and the J segment 7 bases; nucleotides outside the gene matches: 5. The CDR3 consists of 13 residues.

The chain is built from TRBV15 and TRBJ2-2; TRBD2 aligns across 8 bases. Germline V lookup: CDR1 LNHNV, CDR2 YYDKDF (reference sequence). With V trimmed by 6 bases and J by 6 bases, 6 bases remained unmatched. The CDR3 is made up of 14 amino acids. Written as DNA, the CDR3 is TGTGCCACCAGTCCGGCGGGGGGACCCGGGGAGCTGTTTTTT. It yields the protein CATSPAGGPGELFF.

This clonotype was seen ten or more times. The CDR3 DNA follows: TGCAGTGCTCCCGAGGCGGGGGCAAGAGGAAACACCATATATTTT. This translates into CSAPEAGARGNTIYF. V gene TRBV20-1 combines with J gene TRBJ1-3, with D possibly being TRBD1 (6 bases). In germline, CDR1 is DFQATT, CDR2 SNEGSKA (reference sequence). The length of the CDR3 is 15 residues. V lost 5 bases and J 4 bases, leaving 18 bases between the germline ends.

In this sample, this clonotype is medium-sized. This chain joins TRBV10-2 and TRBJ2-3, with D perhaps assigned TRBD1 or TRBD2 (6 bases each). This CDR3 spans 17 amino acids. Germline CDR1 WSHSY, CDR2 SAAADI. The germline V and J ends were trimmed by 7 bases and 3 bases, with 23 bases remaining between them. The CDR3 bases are TGCGCCAGCACCGCTCTTTTTGGGGGGCAACGGACAGATACGCAGTATTTT. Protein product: CASTALFGGQRTDTQYF.

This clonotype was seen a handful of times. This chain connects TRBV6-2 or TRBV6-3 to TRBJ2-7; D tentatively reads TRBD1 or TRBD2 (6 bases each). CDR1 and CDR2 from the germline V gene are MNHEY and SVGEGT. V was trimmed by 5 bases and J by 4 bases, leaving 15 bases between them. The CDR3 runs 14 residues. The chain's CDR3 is CASSDEGGLYEQYF. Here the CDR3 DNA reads TGTGCCAGCAGTGATGAAGGGGGGCTGTACGAGCAGTACTTC.

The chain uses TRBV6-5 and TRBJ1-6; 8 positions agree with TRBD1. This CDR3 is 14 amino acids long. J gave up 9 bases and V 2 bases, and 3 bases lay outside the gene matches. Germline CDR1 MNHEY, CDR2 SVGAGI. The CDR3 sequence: CASSYKQGGSPLHF. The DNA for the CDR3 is TGTGCCAGCAGTTACAAACAGGGGGGTTCACCCCTCCACTTT.

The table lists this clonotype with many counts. CDR3 in amino acids: CASSLSNGYTGELFF. The DNA of the CDR3 is TGTGCCAGCAGTTTATCGAATGGTTACACCGGGGAGCTGTTTTTT. V usage is TRBV27 and J usage is TRBJ2-2, with D hard to call. CDR1 is MNHEY, CDR2 SMNVEV, per germline (reference sequence). The ends were cut back, 0 bases at V and 3 bases at J, with 8 bases in the middle. This CDR3 region has 15 residues.

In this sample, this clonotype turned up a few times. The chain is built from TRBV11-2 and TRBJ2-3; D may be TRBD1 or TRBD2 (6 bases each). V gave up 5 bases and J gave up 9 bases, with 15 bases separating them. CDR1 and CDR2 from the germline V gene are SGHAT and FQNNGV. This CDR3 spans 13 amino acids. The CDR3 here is CASSSHREETQYF. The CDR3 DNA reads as TGTGCCAGCAGCAGCCACAGGGAGGAAACGCAGTATTTT.

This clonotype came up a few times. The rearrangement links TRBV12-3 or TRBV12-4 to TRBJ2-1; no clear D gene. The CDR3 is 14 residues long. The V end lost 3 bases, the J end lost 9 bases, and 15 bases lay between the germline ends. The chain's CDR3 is CASSLSALGGEQFF. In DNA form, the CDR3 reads TGTGCCAGCAGTTTGTCAGCCTTGGGTGGTGAGCAGTTCTTC.

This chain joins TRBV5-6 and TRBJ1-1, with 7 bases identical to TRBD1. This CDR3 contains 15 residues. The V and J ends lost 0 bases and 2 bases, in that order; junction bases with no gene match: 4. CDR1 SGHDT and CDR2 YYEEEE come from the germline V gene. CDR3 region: CASSLVGQTNTEAFF. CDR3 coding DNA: TGTGCCAGCAGCTTGGTGGGACAGACCAACACTGAAGCTTTCTTT.

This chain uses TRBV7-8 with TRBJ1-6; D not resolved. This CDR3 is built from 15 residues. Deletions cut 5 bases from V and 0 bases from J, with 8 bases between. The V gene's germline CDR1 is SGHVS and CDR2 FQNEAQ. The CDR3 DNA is TGTGCCAGCAGCGGCGGGAGCTCCTATAATTCACCCCTCCACTTT. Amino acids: CASSGGSSYNSPLHF.

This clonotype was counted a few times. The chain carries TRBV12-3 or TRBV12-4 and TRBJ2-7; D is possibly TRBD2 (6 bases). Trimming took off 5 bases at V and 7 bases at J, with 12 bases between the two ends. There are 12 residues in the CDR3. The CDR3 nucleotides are TGTGCCAGCAGTGGGGGGTCGGGAGAGCAGTACTTC. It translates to CASSGGSGEQYF.